Below, 26 T cell receptor beta chains from the same sample are listed, as sequenced in a study of technical replicates of blood from several donors. This table comes from immunoSEQ multiplex PCR, and its TCRdb copy is limited to in-frame clones, with some not included. The sample has 50,000 to 70,000 clones; 85% to 90% are singletons. What was sequenced was PBMCs. These receptors were collected from a human donor in good health. Some clones in this sample may be carry-over from other donors' samples.

The chain links TRBV6-6 to TRBJ2-2; 8 bases align to TRBD1. The CDR3 runs to 15 residues. The junction had 5 bases not matched to a gene; V was cut back by 2 bases and J by 6 bases. Germline V gene sequence: CDR1 MNHNY, CDR2 SVGAGI (reference sequence). CDR3 in DNA: TGTGCCAGCAGTTACCCCAGGGGGCGATCCGGGGAGCTGTTTTTT. Its translation: CASSYPRGRSGELFF.

The chain couples TRBV18 to TRBJ2-7; 9 bases are shared with TRBD1. V trimming: 8 bases; J trimming: 3 bases; junction bases outside the gene matches: 5. The CDR3 runs to 13 residues. Per germline, CDR1 KGHSH and CDR2 LQKENI. In DNA, the CDR3 is TGTGCCAGCCTACAGGGGGCTGGCTACGAGCAGTACTTC. Protein sequence: CASLQGAGYEQYF.

V usage is TRBV19 and J usage is TRBJ1-3, with D unresolved. Trimming stripped 3 bases from V and 0 bases from J, with 9 bases between. The CDR3 spans 15 residues. Germline V gene sequence: CDR1 LNHDA, CDR2 SQIVND (reference sequence). CDR3 amino acids: CASSILASSGNTIYF. Here the CDR3 DNA reads TGTGCCAGTAGTATCTTAGCGAGCTCTGGAAACACCATATATTTT. The full variable domain, rest sourced from reference TRBV19 and TRBJ1-3, is DGGITQSPKYLFRKEGQNVTLSCEQNLNHDAMYWYRQDPGQGLRLIYYSQIVNDFQKGDIAEGYSVSREKKESFPLTVTSAQKNPTAFYLCASSILASSGNTIYFGEGSWLTVV.

The chain uses TRBV7-8 and TRBJ2-1, with D perhaps TRBD1 (5 bases). The CDR3 loop spans 16 amino acids. V was trimmed by 5 bases and J by 6 bases, leaving 20 bases between them. CDR1 and CDR2 from the germline V gene are SGHVS and FQNEAQ. CDR3 DNA: TGTGCCAGCAGCAACTCACCAGGGATCATCATCAATGAGCAGTTCTTC. Translation: CASSNSPGIIINEQFF.

The rearrangement joins TRBV19 to TRBJ1-5, with 9 nucleotides matching TRBD1. V shed 5 bases and J 6 bases; nucleotides not matched to a gene: 8. The germline V gene encodes CDR1 LNHDA and CDR2 SQIVND (reference sequence). The length of the CDR3 is 15 residues. The CDR3 here is CASSADRGLSQPQHF. The CDR3 bases are TGTGCCAGTAGTGCGGACAGGGGCTTGAGTCAGCCCCAGCATTTT.

The chain employs TRBV10-3 and TRBJ2-3; TRBD2 matches 13 bases. Per the germline V gene, CDR1 is ENHRY and CDR2 is SYGVKD. V lost 6 bases and J lost 4; bases outside the gene matches: 13. The CDR3 length is 18 residues. The CDR3 sequence: CAISLTSGGAGGADTQYF. CDR3 DNA sequence: TGTGCCATCAGCCTTACTAGCGGGGGGGCCGGCGGGGCAGATACGCAGTATTTT.

This chain uses TRBV5-8 with TRBJ1-5, with unresolved D. The germline V gene has CDR1 SGHTS and CDR2 YDEGEE. V dropped 3 bases and J dropped 6 bases, with 19 bases sitting between them. This CDR3 spans 16 amino acids. This CDR3 is CASSSPWRRVGQPQHF. The CDR3 DNA follows: TGTGCCAGCAGCTCCCCGTGGAGGAGGGTGGGTCAGCCCCAGCATTTT.

V usage is TRBV7-2 and J usage is TRBJ2-5, with D tentatively TRBD2 (6 bases). Germline V gives CDR1 SGHTA, CDR2 FQGNSA. Trimming stripped 6 bases from V and 7 bases from J, with 21 bases between. This CDR3 spans 15 amino acids. The CDR3 reads CASSPSRGATWTQYF. The CDR3 DNA follows: TGTGCCAGCAGTCCCTCTCGCGGGGCCACGTGGACCCAGTACTTC.

The V and J genes are TRBV5-6 and TRBJ2-1, with 9 bases that match TRBD1. This CDR3 spans 17 amino acids. Germline CDR1 and CDR2: SGHDT and YYEEEE. The ends lost 4 bases at V and 8 bases at J; junction bases unmatched: 16. This CDR3 reads CASSPQPGTGFRHEQFF. The CDR3 nucleotides read TGTGCCAGCAGCCCACAACCCGGGACAGGGTTTCGCCATGAGCAGTTCTTC.

The count of this clone is one. The chain is built from TRBV5-4 and TRBJ2-4; D is uncertain. The germline gives CDR1 SGHNT, CDR2 YYREEE (reference sequence). V was pared by 4 bases and J by 0 bases, with 11 bases between. This CDR3 region has 15 residues. CDR3 sequence (DNA): TGTGCCAGCAGCGATCAAAAACTAGCCAAAAACATTCAGTACTTC. Encoded protein: CASSDQKLAKNIQYF.

This clone appeared a single time. This chain joins TRBV5-6 and TRBJ2-7, with 8 bases aligning to TRBD2. The ends lost 4 bases at V and 6 bases at J; junction bases unmatched: 15. The CDR3 spans 16 residues. The germline V gene has CDR1 SGHDT and CDR2 YYEEEE. The CDR3 sequence: CASSLGGVAGSSEQYF. The CDR3 region has the DNA TGTGCCAGCAGCCTGGGGGGGGTAGCGGGATCCAGCGAGCAGTACTTC.

The gene calls are TRBV5-1 and TRBJ2-3; TRBD1 might be the D (5 bases). V was clipped by 4 bases and J by 0 bases, with 15 bases between them. The germline V gene has CDR1 SGHRS and CDR2 YFSETQ. The CDR3 extends over 16 amino acids. The CDR3 reads CASSRGSTPSTDTQYF. DNA of the CDR3: TGCGCCAGCAGCAGGGGTAGTACTCCAAGCACAGATACGCAGTATTTT.

This CDR3 is CASSPYDASSYEQYF. DNA of the CDR3: TGTGCCAGCAGCCCATACGATGCGAGCTCCTACGAGCAGTACTTC. The J gene is TRBJ2-7, the V gene TRBV7-9, with unresolved D. The CDR3 covers 15 residues. Trimming took off 5 bases at V and 0 bases at J, with 14 bases between the two ends. Germline CDR1 SEHNR, CDR2 FQNEAQ (reference sequence).

The V call is TRBV7-8, the J call TRBJ2-7, with 9 bases identical to TRBD2. Germline V gene lookup returns CDR1 SGHVS and CDR2 FQNEAQ. This CDR3 has 14 residues. The junction had 0 bases not matched to a gene; V was cut back by 1 base and J by 2 bases. CDR3 amino acids: CASSLGGGAYEQYF. DNA for the CDR3: TGTGCCAGCAGCTTAGGCGGGGGGGCCTACGAGCAGTACTTC.

The chain carries TRBV7-6 and TRBJ2-1; 8 positions match TRBD2. Trimming cost V 4 bases and J 4 bases; bases outside gene matches: 6. Germline V gene data show CDR1 as SGHVS and CDR2 as FNYEAQ. This CDR3 contains 15 residues. The CDR3 loop reads CASSSTSGRYNEQFF. The DNA of the CDR3 is TGTGCCAGCAGCTCCACTAGCGGAAGATACAATGAGCAGTTCTTC.

The V call is TRBV29-1, the J call TRBJ2-5; possibly TRBD2 for D (6 bases). Per germline, CDR1 SQVTM and CDR2 ANQGSEA. Deletions cut 5 bases from V and 3 bases from J, with 10 bases between. The CDR3 extends over 12 amino acids. The CDR3 loop is CSVRETKETQYF. Here the CDR3 DNA reads TGCAGCGTTCGGGAGACCAAAGAGACCCAGTACTTC.

The V gene is TRBV4-3, the J gene TRBJ2-1; 8 nucleotides align to TRBD2. Germline assignment: CDR1 LGHNA and CDR2 YSLEER. With 4 bases clipped from V and 8 bases from J, the junction kept 13 bases outside the gene matches. This CDR3 is 16 amino acids long. The CDR3 loop is CASSPRGLAGPDEQFF. DNA for the CDR3: TGCGCCAGCAGCCCTCGCGGGCTAGCGGGTCCGGATGAGCAGTTCTTC.

This clone showed up just a few times. V and J are TRBV13 and TRBJ1-3; 9 bases agree with TRBD1. Germline CDR1 reads PRHDT; CDR2 reads FYEKMQ (reference sequence). The V segment lost 6 bases and the J segment 3 bases; nucleotides outside the gene matches: 6. The CDR3 runs 15 residues. CDR3 bases: TGTGCCAGCAGAACACAGGGGGCTGGTGGAAACACCATATATTTT. Its protein product is CASRTQGAGGNTIYF.

The chain employs TRBV9 and TRBJ1-1; TRBD1 aligns across 7 bases. Trimming at V came to 3 bases and at J to 1 base, leaving 12 bases not matched to a gene. There are 17 residues in the CDR3. Germline V lookup: CDR1 SGDLS, CDR2 YYNGEE. CDR3 residues: CASSANRDRDRNTEAFF. CDR3 sequence (DNA): TGTGCCAGCAGCGCGAACCGGGACAGAGATAGGAACACTGAAGCTTTCTTT.

V and J are TRBV5-6 and TRBJ2-7; 9 bases are shared with TRBD1. The CDR3 consists of 15 residues. Per the germline V gene, CDR1 is SGHDT and CDR2 is YYEEEE. V lost 0 bases to trimming and J lost 6 bases; unmatched junction nucleotides: 7. CDR3 DNA sequence: TGTGCCAGCAGCTTGGGGGACAGGGTTATTGCCGAGCAGTACTTC. The encoded protein is CASSLGDRVIAEQYF.

This chain uses TRBV7-6 with TRBJ2-1; D might be TRBD2 (5 bases). Germline CDR1 reads SGHVS; CDR2 reads FNYEAQ. The V end was cut by 5 bases, the J end by 0 bases, with 11 bases between. CDR3 length: 15 amino acids. CDR3: CASSRPDSSYNEQFF. The CDR3 DNA is TGTGCCAGCAGCCGGCCGGACTCCTCCTACAATGAGCAGTTCTTC.

This chain connects TRBV2 to TRBJ2-3; possible D gene TRBD1, 5 bases. V lost 7 bases, J lost 7 bases, and 9 bases lay in between. CDR1 is SNHLY and CDR2 is FYNNEI in the germline V gene. The CDR3 sequence is 11 residues long. The CDR3 is CASKDTYTQYF. The CDR3 DNA follows: TGTGCCAGCAAGGACACCTATACGCAGTATTTT.

The CDR3 DNA follows: TGTGCCACCAGCAGACAAGATAGCGGGTTCGAGCAGTACTTC. Translation: CATSRQDSGFEQYF. The chain combines TRBV15 with TRBJ2-7, with TRBD2 matching over 7 bases. Germline V gene data show CDR1 as LNHNV and CDR2 as YYDKDF (reference sequence). The trim removed 2 bases at V and 6 bases at J, leaving 7 bases unmatched. The CDR3 is 14 residues long. Based on the CDR3 plus reference TRBV15 and TRBJ2-7, the full variable domain is DAMVIQNPRYQVTQFGKPVTLSCSQTLNHNVMYWYQQKSSQAPKLLFHYYDKDFNNEADTPDNFQSRRPNTSFCFLDIRSPGLGDTAMYLCATSRQDSGFEQYFGPGTRLTVT.

This chain uses TRBV21-1 with TRBJ2-7; no check of the table's D call, TRBD2, against the DNA was made. TRBV21-1 is assigned pseudogene status. This CDR3 comprises 16 residues. CDR3 amino acids: CASSNSSGSGLDEQYF. In nucleotides, the CDR3 is TGTGCCAGCAGCAACTCTAGCGGGAGTGGATTGGACGAGCAGTACTTC.

This sequence joins TRBV19 and TRBJ2-2; D unclear. The germline CDR1 and CDR2 sequences are LNHDA and SQIVND (reference sequence). Trimming removed 6 bases at V and 0 bases at J, with 11 bases between. This CDR3 has 15 residues. DNA for the CDR3: TGTGCCAGTAGAACCGGAACTACGAACACCGGGGAGCTGTTTTTT. This gives the protein CASRTGTTNTGELFF.

The chain employs TRBV5-6 and TRBJ2-2; possible D gene TRBD2, 5 bases. Germline-derived CDR1 and CDR2 are SGHDT and YYEEEE. V lost 1 base, J lost 1 base, and 14 bases lay in between. The length of the CDR3 is 17 residues. DNA for the CDR3: TGTGCCAGCAGCTTGTACGGGGTCGGACTGAACACCGGGGAGCTGTTTTTT. This encodes CASSLYGVGLNTGELFF.